This TCR beta chain was sequenced for a study of blood T cell repertoires in COVID-19. Whole-study context: COVID-19 samples collected from the United States, Italy and Spain covered acute and convalescent phases. T cells, B-cell-depleted T cells, or PBMCs provided the cDNA or gDNA that served as material.

In the original processing: From reference gene primer amplification, estimates of nucleated cell counts were derived. Sequencing was performed with immunoSEQ multiplex PCR; in TCRdb, only in-frame clones are kept and a portion is missing. V and J calls and clone size are those listed in that table; D and trimming were worked out from the DNA. This table has 35,000 to 55,000 clones, about 92% appearing once. The CDR3 extends over 16 amino acids. The junction had 7 bases not matched to a gene; V was cut back by 3 bases and J by 5 bases. Germline V gives CDR1 SGHDN, CDR2 FVKESK. The chain couples TRBV14 to TRBJ1-6, with 7 bases identical to TRBD1. Specimen: peripheral blood. The receptor's source is a man between 65 and 85 years old with active COVID-19. Written as DNA, the CDR3 is TGTGCCAGCAGCCACCCGACAGGGATCAATAATTCACCCCTCCACTTT. Translated, it gives CASSHPTGINNSPLHF.